This T cell receptor beta chain originates from a study of blood T cell repertoires in COVID-19 (dated by TCRdb to 2018 to 2021). Context from the whole study: Collaborator samples came from the United States, Italy and Spain and covered acute and convalescent phases of COVID-19. The material from the prospective study consisted of cDNA or gDNA derived from T cells, B-cell-depleted T cells, or PBMCs. Deeply sampled blood TCRbeta repertoires from subjects exposed to, actively infected with, or recovered from COVID-19 were included in the dataset. The repertoires were made available in a free public database intended to serve as a resource for research on the immune response to SARS-CoV-2. The samples were drawn from two sources: the first 160 participants of the ongoing ImmuneRACE study, and 1,000 to 1,500 subjects contributed by 6 global collaborators. Nearly every sample came with metadata listing a de-identified subject ID, COVID-19 status, age in years and sex. HLA class I and class II types, where available, came from metadata supplied by the sample provider rather than from assay-based typing. The research as a whole found: How much clinical and demographic metadata was included differed by source and by participant, and the metadata was provided uncurated.

TCRbeta CDR3 regions were amplified from genomic DNA using the immunoSEQ Assay, a bias-controlled multiplex PCR. On the study's bioinformatics: Nucleated cell counts per sample were estimated from amplification of reference gene primers within the assay. To quantify the absolute abundance of each unique TCRbeta CDR3 rearrangement, sequence reads were collapsed and filtered. For each sample, productive Simpson clonality was calculated by taking the square root of Simpson's diversity index across productive rearrangements. TCRdb provides this immuneACCESS table in a form limited to in-frame rearrangements. Some clones are lacking; in checked studies, under half of them reflect an unresolved V gene, and why the rest are absent is not known. V and J calls and clone size are given by that table; D and trimming were obtained from the DNA. Across this sample there are a few hundred thousand clones, with around 90% seen only once. The ten largest clones take up 1.2% of the sample.

In regard to this clone: Its antigen has not been determined. No quality values exist for individual bases; no much larger clone is one base distant.

Trimmed from V: 5 bases; trimmed from J: 4 bases; junction bases lacking a gene match: 4. Spanning cysteine to phenylalanine, the CDR3 consists of 14 amino acids. Only CDR3 DNA is held: 42 bases, read in frame from base 1. The CDR1 and CDR2 encoded by the germline V gene are SGHRS and YFSETQ. Enrolling through a virtual design, the prospective study's participants ranged in age from roughly 18 to 100 years and lived across some 22 United States geographic areas. In the prospective study, participants were assigned to cohorts based on the clinical history participants reported in a screening survey and a study questionnaire. Recovered participants in ImmuneRACE Cohort 3 were defined as having two consecutive negative NP/OP PCR tests, clearance from a healthcare professional, or resolution of symptoms. In the prospective study, mobile phlebotomists collected whole blood, serum and a nasopharyngeal or oropharyngeal swab from each participant. Over a roughly two-month period, participants in the prospective study had the option of providing additional blood draws and questionnaires. Before DNA extraction, prospective study blood samples were shipped either frozen or at room temperature.

Sequenced input: PBMCs or T cells enriched from blood (not recorded which). The clonotype comes from a man younger than 40 who had recovered from COVID-19. The chain uses TRBV5-1 and TRBJ1-5; the junction holds 9 bases that match TRBD1. The CDR3 has the sequence CASRPGTGNQPQHF. The nucleotides read TGCGCCAGCAGGCCCGGGACAGGGAATCAGCCCCAGCATTTT.